This TCR beta chain stems from a study of T cell repertoires in cytomegalovirus infection. Study context: Well-studied HLA-B-restricted epitopes and recently identified HLA-C-restricted epitopes of CMV were both used in the study. The public TCR beta signatures pointed to both CMV infection and matching HLA type.

For this clonotype: The antigen is not known.

TCRdb called the reads again in MiXCR, with one record for every CDR3 protein. The sample has under 450,000 distinct CDR3 sequences, about 35% seen once. Whole-study findings and limits: Public TCR beta family frequency separated CMV-and-HLA carriers, including in an independent cohort. Across the ex vivo response, the dominant clonotypes were HLA-C-restricted CMV-specific TCR beta clonotypes.

The CDR3 is 11 amino acids. The V end lost 4 bases, the J end lost 4 bases, and 7 bases lay between the germline ends. Germline CDR1 SQVTM, CDR2 ANQGSEA. This chain links TRBV29-1 with TRBJ1-2; D is undetermined. Source: cultured PBMCs, taken from culture after CMV antigen stimulation. The TCR was taken from a human donor in good health (CMV status not recorded). Some clones in this sample may be carry-over from other donors' samples. The CDR3 loop reads CSVVRGYGYTF. The CDR3 DNA is TGCAGCGTTGTTCGGGGCTATGGCTACACCTTC.